The text below deals with one TCR beta chain. The target antigen is unknown. With the ViraFEST assay, the study expanded antigen-specific CD4+ T cells using viral peptide pools, then sequenced them. Around day 10 of culture, CD4+ T cells were separated out. Confirmation by PCR established that the person had SARS-CoV-2 infection between March and December 2020. This sample stems from a study of vaccination effects on CD4 cells after COVID-19. The table came from immunoSEQ multiplex PCR; TCRdb's copy has only in-frame clones and leaves some out. Of fewer than 60,000 clones listed, 65% to 80% are singletons. Germline lookup yields CDR1 MNHEY and CDR2 SVGEGT. The V gene lost 6 bases and the J gene lost 4 bases, with 21 bases spanning the gap. The CDR3 runs 16 residues.

The rearrangement uses TRBV6-2 or TRBV6-3 and TRBJ1-1; D is possibly TRBD1 (6 bases). The TCR originated in a human donor who had a prior SARS-CoV-2 infection. Source: CD4+ T cells from PBMCs cultured with HIV peptides, taken before COVID-19 vaccination. Noted subset: HIV-1 Nef peptide pool negative control/reference culture. The CDR3, as DNA: TGTGCCAGCAGCAATCCGGGGGGGCGGACTGTCACTGAAGCTTTCTTT. Its translation: CASSNPGGRTVTEAFF.